This TCR beta chain was sequenced in a study of T cells expressing NK-cell markers. Study overall: The TCR beta repertoires were obtained from sorted CD3+CD56+NKG2C+, CD3+CD56+NKG2C- and CD3+CD56-NKG2C+ T cells.

General study results and limits: Several donors' CD3+CD56-NKG2C+ cells were dominated by the same clonotypes.

In germline, CDR1 is MNHEY, CDR2 SVGEGT. CDR3 length: 16 amino acids. Concerning this clonotype: The antigen is unknown.

TCRdb re-called the 5' RACE reads; one entry per CDR3 protein, DNA not given. The sample totals fewer than 550,000 distinct CDR3 sequences. The V gene is TRBV6-2 or TRBV6-3, the J gene TRBJ2-2; TCRdb designates TRBD2, a call that cannot be tested without DNA. Sequencing was performed on blood T cells: a sorted CD56 or NKG2C T cell subset, CD4+ or CD8+ T cells, or bulk PBMC T cells (not recorded which). This TCR was sampled from a woman between 50 and 59 years old in good health. The chain's CDR3 is CASTLGWEMSAGELFF.